These 24 T cell receptor beta chains came from one sample sequenced in a study of T cells in Graves' hyperthyroidism and ophthalmopathy. The source material, RNA transcripts, was used to amplify TCR beta CDR3 regions. Initially, a first-round RT-PCR of the TCR CDR3 employed the HTBI primer set. TCRdb processed the multiplex PCR reads anew with MiXCR; each CDR3 protein has one entry. This table holds about 380,000 distinct CDR3 sequences, under 20% found once. The sample was blood. Every receptor here comes from a man younger than 35 with Graves' ophthalmopathy.

In nucleotides, the CDR3 is TGCAGCGCCCGGCGGCCGGGACAGAATGATGGCTACACCTTC. Protein: CSARRPGQNDGYTF. The V call is TRBV29-1, the J call TRBJ1-2; 7 bases fit TRBD1. In germline, CDR1 is SQVTM, CDR2 ANQGSEA. V dropped 7 bases and J dropped 6; count of bases not matched to a gene: 14. The CDR3 loop spans 14 amino acids.

Turning to this clonotype: At one end the junction does not follow the germline gene, possibly because of a read error. The chain is built from TRBV12-3 or TRBV12-4 and TRBJ1-5; D gene ambiguous. This CDR3 has 13 residues. CDR3 loop: CASSLSDPGPRHF. The CDR3 bases are TGTGCCAGCAGTCTTAGTGACCCCGGGCCCCGGCATTTT.

This clonotype was detected a few times. This sequence joins TRBV5-1 and TRBJ2-1, with TRBD2 matching 10 bases. Looked up from germline, CDR1 is SGHRS and CDR2 is YFSETQ. The CDR3 is 16 amino acids. Trimming took 4 bases from V and 2 from J; bases not matched to a gene: 6. CDR3 coding DNA: TGCGCCAGCAGCATTGCTAGCGGGAGAACCTACAATGAGCAGTTCTTC. Protein sequence: CASSIASGRTYNEQFF. Full variable domain (remainder filled in from reference TRBV5-1 and TRBJ2-1): KAGVTQTPRYLIKTRGQQVTLSCSPISGHRSVSWYQQTPGQGLQFLFEYFSETQRNKGNFPGRFSGRQFSNSRSEMNVSTLELGDSALYLCASSIASGRTYNEQFFGPGTRLTVL.

The rearrangement uses TRBV6-5 and TRBJ1-1, with 7 bases identical to TRBD1. The CDR3 is made up of 13 amino acids. Germline V CDR1 and CDR2: MNHEY, SVGAGI. Trimming took 2 bases from V and 6 from J; bases not matched to a gene: 3. CDR3 in amino acids: CASSYGGGPEAFF. For the CDR3, the DNA is TGTGCCAGCAGTTACGGAGGGGGCCCTGAAGCTTTCTTT.

The chain joins TRBV5-4 to TRBJ2-3, with D perhaps assigned TRBD1 or TRBD2 (5 bases each). Trimming pared 4 bases from V and 0 bases from J, leaving 12 bases between. This CDR3 comprises 15 residues. The germline V gene encodes CDR1 SGHNT and CDR2 YYREEE (reference sequence). The CDR3 protein is CASSRDQTSTDTQYF. The CDR3 bases are TGTGCCAGCAGCCGGGACCAAACTAGCACAGATACGCAGTATTTT.

This clonotype was observed a few times. This chain links TRBV9 with TRBJ1-5; D is undetermined. Trimming removed 4 bases at V and 1 base at J, with 9 bases between. Germline loops: CDR1 SGDLS, CDR2 YYNGEE. CDR3 length equals 14 residues. Written as DNA, the CDR3 is TGTGCCAGCAGCAAGGGCCCCAGCAATCAGCCCCAGCATTTT. It encodes CASSKGPSNQPQHF.

This clonotype was counted many times. The chain is built from TRBV20-1 and TRBJ2-7, with D possibly matching TRBD1 (6 bases). Trimming removed 3 bases from V and 6 bases from J, with 18 bases in between. Germline values: CDR1 DFQATT, CDR2 SNEGSKA (reference sequence). CDR3 length: 14 amino acids. The CDR3 protein is CSASPQGARGEQYF. CDR3 DNA sequence: TGCAGTGCTAGTCCACAGGGCGCACGGGGCGAGCAGTACTTC.

This clonotype was found many times. This chain joins TRBV3-1 and TRBJ1-2, with unresolved D. Trimming removed 1 base at V and 2 bases at J, with 14 bases between. Germline values: CDR1 LGHDT, CDR2 YNNKEL (reference sequence). CDR3 length equals 16 residues. The CDR3 DNA sequence: TGTGCCAGCAGCCAAGCCATAACAGCGGAAAACTATGGCTACACCTTC. Its translation: CASSQAITAENYGYTF.

This clonotype was counted at least ten times. V and J are TRBV6-1 and TRBJ1-2, with D possibly matching TRBD1 (5 bases). This CDR3 spans 15 amino acids. V was clipped by 1 base and J by 4 bases, with 13 bases between them. The germline gives CDR1 MNHNS, CDR2 SASEGT. This chain's CDR3 is CASSEEPGRSYGYTF. As DNA, the CDR3 is TGTGCCAGCAGTGAAGAGCCGGGACGAAGCTATGGCTACACCTTC.

The CDR3 sequence is CATSIYHQGAGEQYF. The CDR3 bases are TGTGCCACCAGCATATACCATCAGGGGGCTGGCGAGCAGTACTTC. V usage is TRBV15 and J usage is TRBJ2-7; 8 positions match TRBD1. The germline CDR1 and CDR2 sequences are LNHNV and YYDKDF (reference sequence). The J segment lost 6 bases and the V segment lost 4 bases, leaving 11 bases of the junction unmatched. This CDR3 spans 15 amino acids.

This clonotype was counted at least ten times. J is TRBJ2-1 and V is TRBV7-9; D is uncertain. The CDR3 covers 13 residues. Germline V lookup: CDR1 SEHNR, CDR2 FQNEAQ (reference sequence). Trimming removed 1 base from V and 9 bases from J, with 10 bases in between. DNA of the CDR3: TGTGCCAGCAGCTTAGGAGAGTGGAGTGAGCAGTTCTTC. This encodes CASSLGEWSEQFF.

This chain links TRBV6-1 with TRBJ2-1; D gene ambiguous. This CDR3 is 17 amino acids long. The V end lost 7 bases, the J end lost 0 bases, and 19 bases lay between the germline ends. CDR1 MNHNS and CDR2 SASEGT come from the germline V gene. CDR3 residues: CASIHEVPGASYNEQFF. The CDR3 DNA sequence: TGTGCCAGCATACATGAGGTTCCAGGAGCCTCCTACAATGAGCAGTTCTTC.

Ten or more counts support this clonotype. The chain combines TRBV9 with TRBJ1-4; tentative D call: TRBD1 (6 bases). CDR3 length: 15 residues. CDR1 SGDLS and CDR2 YYNGEE come from the germline V gene. V shed 2 bases and J shed 1 base, with 9 bases lying between them. For the CDR3, the DNA is TGTGCCAGCAGCGTGAGGGGGGAAACTAATGAAAAACTGTTTTTT. Protein: CASSVRGETNEKLFF. The variable domain in full, with the rest retrieved from reference TRBV9 and TRBJ1-4, is DSGVTQTPKHLITATGQRVTLRCSPRSGDLSVYWYQQSLDQGLQFLIQYYNGEERAKGNILERFSAQQFPDLHSELNLSSLELGDSALYFCASSVRGETNEKLFFGSGTQLSVL.

The DNA of the CDR3 is TGCGCCAGCAGGGAGGACACCGGGGAGCTGTTTTTT. Translated: CASREDTGELFF. V gene TRBV5-1 combines with J gene TRBJ2-2; TRBD2 is a possible D gene (5 bases). The CDR3 consists of 12 residues. V was clipped by 5 bases and J by 3 bases, with 5 bases between them. The germline CDR1 and CDR2 sequences are SGHRS and YFSETQ.

The chain couples TRBV7-9 to TRBJ2-5; 8 positions match TRBD1. CDR1 and CDR2 from the germline V gene are SEHNR and FQNEAQ (reference sequence). The CDR3 contains 14 residues. With 4 bases clipped from V and 4 bases from J, the junction kept 5 bases outside the gene matches. Here the CDR3 DNA reads TGTGCCAGCAGCTCCGACAGGGGACCAGAGACCCAGTACTTC. Its translation is CASSSDRGPETQYF.

The J gene is TRBJ2-3, the V gene TRBV15, with 10 bases that match TRBD2. The CDR3 sequence is 15 residues long. Germline CDR1 reads LNHNV; CDR2 reads YYDKDF (reference sequence). V dropped 3 bases and J dropped 3; count of bases not matched to a gene: 3. The CDR3 region has the DNA TGTGCCACCAGCAGGATAGCGGGGGGAACAGATACGCAGTATTTT. The encoded protein is CATSRIAGGTDTQYF.

The J gene is TRBJ2-4, the V gene TRBV14; D might be TRBD1 (5 bases). This CDR3 is built from 14 residues. CDR1 and CDR2 (germline): SGHDN, FVKESK. Trimming cost V 0 bases and J 4 bases, with 7 bases left between them. The CDR3 is CASSQEPGKNIQYF. In DNA form, the CDR3 reads TGTGCCAGCAGCCAAGAACCAGGGAAAAACATTCAGTACTTC.

V gene TRBV10-3 combines with J gene TRBJ1-6; 7 nucleotides align to TRBD1. V shed 6 bases, J shed 7 bases, and the junction held 6 bases outside the gene matches. The germline V gene encodes CDR1 ENHRY and CDR2 SYGVKD. The CDR3 has 14 residues. CDR3 loop: CAIRGGDRNSPLHF. CDR3 nucleotides: TGTGCCATCAGAGGGGGCGACCGAAATTCACCCCTCCACTTT.

This clonotype was seen many times. The V call is TRBV5-1, the J call TRBJ2-7; 9 nucleotides line up with TRBD1. CDR3 length: 16 residues. Unmatched junction bases numbered 11, after V lost 4 bases and J lost 3 bases. Germline V CDR1 and CDR2: SGHRS, YFSETQ. The CDR3 nucleotides read TGCGCCAGCAGCACCTCGGCGGGACAGGGTGTCTACGAGCAGTACTTC. It encodes CASSTSAGQGVYEQYF.

This clonotype was seen a few times. The rearrangement links TRBV3-1 to TRBJ2-7; D is unclear. The CDR3 is 12 amino acids. Trimming left V 1 base short and J 5 bases short, with 6 bases between. Germline CDR1 LGHDT, CDR2 YNNKEL (reference sequence). CDR3 DNA: TGTGCCAGCAGCCAAGTAAGGCACGAGCAGTACTTC. It encodes CASSQVRHEQYF.

There are many counts of this clonotype. The chain is built from TRBV28 and TRBJ2-7; D is uncertain. V was trimmed by 5 bases and J by 3 bases, leaving 8 bases between them. This CDR3 comprises 12 residues. Germline values: CDR1 MDHEN, CDR2 SYDVKM. The CDR3, as DNA: TGTGCCAGCAGTCCGATGGGCTACGAGCAGTACTTC. This translates into CASSPMGYEQYF.

This chain connects TRBV7-6 to TRBJ2-3; 13 nucleotides line up with TRBD2. In germline, CDR1 is SGHVS, CDR2 FNYEAQ. Trimming took 0 bases from V and 10 from J; bases not matched to a gene: 10. This CDR3 contains 17 residues. DNA of the CDR3: TGTGCCAGCAGCTTAGCTACTAGCGGGGGGGTTGTGGTGCCGCAGTATTTT. Protein product: CASSLATSGGVVVPQYF.

The chain is built from TRBV4-1 and TRBJ1-2; D possibly corresponds to TRBD1 (5 bases). The CDR3 sequence is 13 residues long. Germline V gene sequence: CDR1 MGHRA, CDR2 YSYEKL. Trimming pared 6 bases from V and 4 bases from J, leaving 12 bases between. The CDR3 here is CASRFQGSYGYTF. In DNA form, the CDR3 reads TGCGCCAGCAGGTTCCAGGGTAGCTATGGCTACACCTTC.

CDR3 loop: CATSRETGYTF. The CDR3 DNA reads TGTGCCACCAGCAGAGAGACTGGCTACACCTTC. V and J are TRBV15 and TRBJ1-2; no clear D. CDR3 length: 11 residues. V was clipped by 0 bases and J by 7 bases, with 3 bases between them. The germline gives CDR1 LNHNV, CDR2 YYDKDF (reference sequence).